This T cell receptor beta chain was documented in a study of cytomegalovirus exposure and HLA in healthy donors (dated by TCRdb to about 2017). Study-level background: The 670 or so repertoires of the first cohort and the 95 to 150 validation repertoires were produced on the same platform, according to a later analysis. The study aimed to test whether signatures of past pathogen exposure could be identified by cataloging public T cell receptors. In addition to the first cohort of 500 to 850 subjects, a separate validation cohort of approximately 130 different subjects was used. To predict cytomegalovirus infection status, the study combined high-throughput TCR immunosequencing, statistical association of individual TCRs with disease status, and machine learning. Results and caveats for the whole study, not just this receptor: The study listed 150 to 200 TCR beta chains as associated with cytomegalovirus. It was suggested by the authors that the approach could potentially be generalized to other disease states and immunological phenotypes. In vitro tests confirmed that three of the cytomegalovirus-associated TCR beta chains recognize cytomegalovirus antigens. All 120 repertoires were used to score co-occurrence in the validation cohort in a later analysis, because that analysis had no HLA typing for the cohort. In both the original and validation cohorts, the classifier was reported to diagnose cytomegalovirus status with high specificity and sensitivity. Of the cluster scores, approximately 95% were above 0 in a later analysis, which found that TCRs clustered in the first cohort also tended to co-occur in the 120 or so validation repertoires. Across donors, most TCR sequences were observed very rarely, whereas some public TCRs were present in many individuals.

The library relied on the immunoSEQ multiplex PCR assay. The original methods were these. A statistical classification framework was developed to diagnose cytomegalovirus status using the catalog of TCR beta chain sequences. In TCRdb, the immuneACCESS table is reduced to in-frame sequences with V and J assigned. These tables do not hold every clone; where another copy was compared, an unresolved V gene accounts for under half, and the others remain unexplained. The D gene and trimming were derived from the DNA, and the V and J assignments and clone size from that table. The sample yields 100,000 to 150,000 clones; roughly 95% were counted once. The ten largest make up about 1.7% of the sample. Separate from the roughly 700-subject first cohort, the validation cohort of 95 to 150 subjects was the group to which the donors belonged. Of note for this clone: Its specific antigen is unknown. Base qualities are missing; no much larger clone stands one base away.

This TCR came from a man between 18 and 35 years old in good health and CMV-seronegative. Sequencing was carried out using PBMCs.

The sequenced DNA is TGTGCCTGGAGTGTAGGGGATGCCTACGAGCAGTACTTC. Its product reads: CAWSVGDAYEQYF. Recombination connected TRBV30 to TRBJ2-7; TRBD1 is a weak D gene call, 5 bases matching. The germline V gene (reference sequence) supplies CDR1 GTSNPN and CDR2 SVGIG. The V end loses 0 bases and the J end loses 2 bases, and a stretch of 8 bases separates them. From its cysteine to its phenylalanine, the CDR3 spans 13 amino acids. The kept DNA is CDR3 alone, 39 bases in frame from the first base. Extended through the reference TRBV30 and TRBJ2-7 proteins, this CDR3 yields the full variable domain: SQTIHQWPATLVQPVGSPLSLECTVEGTSNPNLYWYRQAAGRGLQLLFYSVGIGQISSEVPQNLSASRPQDRQFILSSKKLLLSDSGFYLCAWSVGDAYEQYFGPGTRLTVT.